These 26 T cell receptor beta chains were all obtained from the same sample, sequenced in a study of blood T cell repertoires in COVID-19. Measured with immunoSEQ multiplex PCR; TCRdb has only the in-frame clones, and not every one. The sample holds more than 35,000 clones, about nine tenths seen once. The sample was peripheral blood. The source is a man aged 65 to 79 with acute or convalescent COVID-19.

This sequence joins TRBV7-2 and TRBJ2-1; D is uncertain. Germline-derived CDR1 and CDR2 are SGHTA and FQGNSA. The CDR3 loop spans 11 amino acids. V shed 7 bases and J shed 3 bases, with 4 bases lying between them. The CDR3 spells CASTSYNEQFF. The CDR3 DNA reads TGTGCCAGCACCAGCTACAATGAGCAGTTCTTC.

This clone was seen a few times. The CDR3: CASSLRGYGYTF. For the CDR3, the DNA is TGTGCCAGCAGTCTGAGAGGCTATGGCTACACCTTC. This sequence joins TRBV28 and TRBJ1-2, with D hard to call. Trimming removed 5 bases at V and 4 bases at J, with 8 bases between. From germline, CDR1 is MDHEN and CDR2 SYDVKM. This CDR3 comprises 12 residues.

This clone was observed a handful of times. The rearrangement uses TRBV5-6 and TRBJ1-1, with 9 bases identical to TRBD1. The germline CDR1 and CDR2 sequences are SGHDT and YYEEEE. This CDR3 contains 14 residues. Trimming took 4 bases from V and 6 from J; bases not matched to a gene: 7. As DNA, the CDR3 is TGTGCCAGCAGCCTCCGGGACAGGGTCCCTGAAGCTTTCTTT. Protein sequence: CASSLRDRVPEAFF.

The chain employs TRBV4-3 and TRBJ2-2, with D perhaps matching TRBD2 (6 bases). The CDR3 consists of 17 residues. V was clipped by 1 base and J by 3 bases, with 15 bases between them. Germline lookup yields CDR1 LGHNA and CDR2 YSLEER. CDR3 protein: CASSQVSGASYTGELFF. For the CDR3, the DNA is TGCGCCAGCAGCCAAGTCTCGGGAGCATCGTACACCGGGGAGCTGTTTTTT.

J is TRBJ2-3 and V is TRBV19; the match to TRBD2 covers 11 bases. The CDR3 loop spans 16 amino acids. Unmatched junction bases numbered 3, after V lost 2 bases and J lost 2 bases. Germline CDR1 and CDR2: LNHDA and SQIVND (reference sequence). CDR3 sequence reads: CASSIIAGGVTDTQYF. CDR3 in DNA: TGTGCCAGTAGTATAATAGCGGGAGGGGTCACAGATACGCAGTATTTT.

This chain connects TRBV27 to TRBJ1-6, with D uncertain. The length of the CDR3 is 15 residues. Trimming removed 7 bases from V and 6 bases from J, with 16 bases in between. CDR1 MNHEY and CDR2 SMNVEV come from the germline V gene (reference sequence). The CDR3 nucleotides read TGTGCCAGCAATATGCGACACCAACTTAATTCACCCCTCCACTTT. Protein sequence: CASNMRHQLNSPLHF.

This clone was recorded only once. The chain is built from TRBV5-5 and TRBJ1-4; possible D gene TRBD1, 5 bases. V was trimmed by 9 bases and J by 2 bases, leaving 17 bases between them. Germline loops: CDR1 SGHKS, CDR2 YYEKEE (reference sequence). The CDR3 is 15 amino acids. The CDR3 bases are TGTGCCACTGGAAACCAGGGTCTCACTAATGAAAAACTGTTTTTT. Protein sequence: CATGNQGLTNEKLFF.

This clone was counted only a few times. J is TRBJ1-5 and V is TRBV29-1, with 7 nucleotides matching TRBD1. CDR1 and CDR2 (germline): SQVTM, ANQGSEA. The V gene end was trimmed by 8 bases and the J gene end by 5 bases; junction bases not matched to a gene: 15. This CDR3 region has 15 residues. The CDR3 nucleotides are TGCAGCCAATTCCCGACGGGGACAGAGTATCAGCCCCAGCATTTT. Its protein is CSQFPTGTEYQPQHF.

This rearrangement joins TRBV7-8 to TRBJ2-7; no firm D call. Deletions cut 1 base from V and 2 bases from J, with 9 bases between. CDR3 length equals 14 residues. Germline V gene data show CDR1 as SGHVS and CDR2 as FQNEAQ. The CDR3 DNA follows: TGTGCCAGCAGCTTAGTTGTCACAGCCTACGAGCAGTACTTC. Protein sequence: CASSLVVTAYEQYF.

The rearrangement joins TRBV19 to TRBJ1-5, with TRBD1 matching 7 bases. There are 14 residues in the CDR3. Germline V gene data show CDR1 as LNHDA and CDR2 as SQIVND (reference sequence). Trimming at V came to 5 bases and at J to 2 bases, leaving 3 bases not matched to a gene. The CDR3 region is CASSSTGGNQPQHF. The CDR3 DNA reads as TGTGCCAGTAGTTCTACAGGGGGCAATCAGCCCCAGCATTTT.

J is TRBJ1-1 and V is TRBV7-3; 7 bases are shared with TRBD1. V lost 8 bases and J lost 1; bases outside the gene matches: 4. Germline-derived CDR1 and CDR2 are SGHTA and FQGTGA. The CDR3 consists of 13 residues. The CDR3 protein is CASGTGANTEAFF. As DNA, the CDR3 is TGTGCCAGCGGTACAGGGGCGAACACTGAAGCTTTCTTT.

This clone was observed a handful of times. DNA of the CDR3: TGCGCCAGCAGCTTGGGGAATAAGGGGGCCTACAATGAGCAGTTCTTC. It codes for CASSLGNKGAYNEQFF. The rearrangement links TRBV5-1 to TRBJ2-1; perhaps TRBD1 as D (6 bases). Germline CDR1 and CDR2: SGHRS and YFSETQ. The CDR3 length is 16 residues. Trimming shortened V by 0 bases and J by 2 bases, and 12 bases separated the two germline ends.

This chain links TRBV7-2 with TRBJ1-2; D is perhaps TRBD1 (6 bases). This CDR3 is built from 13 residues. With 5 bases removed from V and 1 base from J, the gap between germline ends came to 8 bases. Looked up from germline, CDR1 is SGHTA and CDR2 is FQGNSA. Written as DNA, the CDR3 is TGTGCCAGCAGCCCACAGGGTAACTATGGCTACACCTTC. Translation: CASSPQGNYGYTF.

This chain's CDR3 is CASSSTGTGEAFF. The DNA for the CDR3 is TGTGCCAGCAGCTCCACAGGGACGGGGGAAGCTTTCTTT. J is TRBJ1-1 and V is TRBV9; possibly TRBD1 for D (6 bases). V shed 4 bases and J shed 8 bases, with 15 bases lying between them. Germline CDR1 SGDLS, CDR2 YYNGEE. This CDR3 is built from 13 residues. Together with reference TRBV9 and TRBJ1-1, the CDR3 gives the full variable domain: DSGVTQTPKHLITATGQRVTLRCSPRSGDLSVYWYQQSLDQGLQFLIQYYNGEERAKGNILERFSAQQFPDLHSELNLSSLELGDSALYFCASSSTGTGEAFFGQGTRLTVV.

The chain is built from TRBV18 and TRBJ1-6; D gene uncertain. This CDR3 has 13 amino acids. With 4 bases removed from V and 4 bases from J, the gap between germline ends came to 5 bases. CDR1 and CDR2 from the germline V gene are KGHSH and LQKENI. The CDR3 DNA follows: TGTGCCAGCTCACTAGAATATAATTCACCCCTCCACTTT. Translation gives CASSLEYNSPLHF.

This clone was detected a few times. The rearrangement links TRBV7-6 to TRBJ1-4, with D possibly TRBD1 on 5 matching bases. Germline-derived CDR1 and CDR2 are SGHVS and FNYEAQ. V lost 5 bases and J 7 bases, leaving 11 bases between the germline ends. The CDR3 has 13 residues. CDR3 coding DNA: TGTGCCAGCAGCGTCCGACAGACTGAAAAACTGTTTTTT. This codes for CASSVRQTEKLFF.

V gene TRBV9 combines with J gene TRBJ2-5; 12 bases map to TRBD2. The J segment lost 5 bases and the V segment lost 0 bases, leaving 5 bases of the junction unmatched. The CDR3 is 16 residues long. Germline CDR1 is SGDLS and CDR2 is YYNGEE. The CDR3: CASSVEASGRGETQYF. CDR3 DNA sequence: TGTGCCAGCAGCGTAGAGGCTAGCGGGAGGGGTGAGACCCAGTACTTC. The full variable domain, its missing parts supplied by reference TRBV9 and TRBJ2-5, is DSGVTQTPKHLITATGQRVTLRCSPRSGDLSVYWYQQSLDQGLQFLIQYYNGEERAKGNILERFSAQQFPDLHSELNLSSLELGDSALYFCASSVEASGRGETQYFGPGTRLLVL.

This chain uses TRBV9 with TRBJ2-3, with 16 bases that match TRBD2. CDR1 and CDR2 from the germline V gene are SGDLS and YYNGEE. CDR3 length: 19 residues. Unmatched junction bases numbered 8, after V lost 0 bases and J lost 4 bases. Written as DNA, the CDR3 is TGTGCCAGCAGCGTAGAAGATCGTGGGACTAGCGGGAGGGCAGATACGCAGTATTTT. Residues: CASSVEDRGTSGRADTQYF. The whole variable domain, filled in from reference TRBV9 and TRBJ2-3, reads DSGVTQTPKHLITATGQRVTLRCSPRSGDLSVYWYQQSLDQGLQFLIQYYNGEERAKGNILERFSAQQFPDLHSELNLSSLELGDSALYFCASSVEDRGTSGRADTQYFGPGTRLTVL.

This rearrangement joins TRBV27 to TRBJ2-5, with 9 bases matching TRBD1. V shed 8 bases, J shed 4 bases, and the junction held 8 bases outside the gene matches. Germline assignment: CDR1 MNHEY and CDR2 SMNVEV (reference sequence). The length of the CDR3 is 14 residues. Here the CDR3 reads CASSWDRALETQYF. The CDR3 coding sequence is TGTGCCAGCTCCTGGGACAGGGCTTTAGAGACCCAGTACTTC.

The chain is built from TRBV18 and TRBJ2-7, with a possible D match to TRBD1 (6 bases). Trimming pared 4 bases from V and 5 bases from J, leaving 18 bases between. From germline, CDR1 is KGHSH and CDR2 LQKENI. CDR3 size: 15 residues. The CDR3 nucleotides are TGTGCCAGCTCACTGGGCCGGACAGCGAAGGACGAGCAGTACTTC. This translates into CASSLGRTAKDEQYF.

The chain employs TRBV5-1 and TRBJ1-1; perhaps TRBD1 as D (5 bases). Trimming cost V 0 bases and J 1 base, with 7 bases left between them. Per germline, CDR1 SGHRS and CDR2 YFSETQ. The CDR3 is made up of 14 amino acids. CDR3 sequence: CASSLDRPNTEAFF. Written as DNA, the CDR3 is TGCGCCAGCAGCTTGGACAGGCCGAACACTGAAGCTTTCTTT. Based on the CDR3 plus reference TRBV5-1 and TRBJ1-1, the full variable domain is KAGVTQTPRYLIKTRGQQVTLSCSPISGHRSVSWYQQTPGQGLQFLFEYFSETQRNKGNFPGRFSGRQFSNSRSEMNVSTLELGDSALYLCASSLDRPNTEAFFGQGTRLTVV.

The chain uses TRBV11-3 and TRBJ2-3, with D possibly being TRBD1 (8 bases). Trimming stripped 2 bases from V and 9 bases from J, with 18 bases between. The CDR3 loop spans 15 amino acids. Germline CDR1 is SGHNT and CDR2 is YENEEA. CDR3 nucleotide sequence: TGTGCCAGCAGCTTAAAGCACAGGGGGGAGGGAACGCAGTATTTT. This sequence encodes CASSLKHRGEGTQYF.

The CDR3 loop is CASSGQAHEEGEQYF. The CDR3 bases are TGTGCCAGCAGCGGACAGGCCCACGAGGAGGGCGAGCAGTACTTC. V is TRBV21-1 and J is TRBJ2-7; no DNA check was done on the table's D call, TRBD1. TRBV21-1 is a known pseudogene. The CDR3 sequence is 15 residues long.

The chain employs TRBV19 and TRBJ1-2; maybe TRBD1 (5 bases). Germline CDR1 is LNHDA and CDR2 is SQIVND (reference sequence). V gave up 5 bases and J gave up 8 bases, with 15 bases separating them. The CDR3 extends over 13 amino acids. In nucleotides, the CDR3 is TGTGCCAGTAGTGCACAGTTGAAGGGGGGCTACACCTTC. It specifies CASSAQLKGGYTF.

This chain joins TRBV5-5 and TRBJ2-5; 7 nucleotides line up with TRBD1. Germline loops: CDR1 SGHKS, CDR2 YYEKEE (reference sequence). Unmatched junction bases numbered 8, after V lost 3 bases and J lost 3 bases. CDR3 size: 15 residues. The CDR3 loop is CASSYSGTEEETQYF. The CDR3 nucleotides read TGTGCCAGCAGCTACTCCGGGACAGAAGAAGAGACCCAGTACTTC.

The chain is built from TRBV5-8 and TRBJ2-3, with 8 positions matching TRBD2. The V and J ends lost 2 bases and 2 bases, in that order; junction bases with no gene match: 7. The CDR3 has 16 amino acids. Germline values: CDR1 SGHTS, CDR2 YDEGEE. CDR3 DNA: TGTGCCAGCAGCTTCCTCATAGCGGGGACCACAGATACGCAGTATTTT. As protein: CASSFLIAGTTDTQYF.